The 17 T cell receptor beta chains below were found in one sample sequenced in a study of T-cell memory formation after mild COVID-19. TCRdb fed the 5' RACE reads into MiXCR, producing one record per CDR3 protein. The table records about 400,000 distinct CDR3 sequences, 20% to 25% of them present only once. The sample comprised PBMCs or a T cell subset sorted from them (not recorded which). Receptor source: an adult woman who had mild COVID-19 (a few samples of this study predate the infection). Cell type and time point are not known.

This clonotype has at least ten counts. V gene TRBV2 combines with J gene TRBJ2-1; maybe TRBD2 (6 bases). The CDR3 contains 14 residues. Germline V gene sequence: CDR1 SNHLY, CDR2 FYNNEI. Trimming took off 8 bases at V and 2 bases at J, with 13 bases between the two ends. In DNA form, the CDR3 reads TGTGCCAGCCTTTGGGGGGTTGCCTACAATGAGCAGTTCTTC. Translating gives CASLWGVAYNEQFF.

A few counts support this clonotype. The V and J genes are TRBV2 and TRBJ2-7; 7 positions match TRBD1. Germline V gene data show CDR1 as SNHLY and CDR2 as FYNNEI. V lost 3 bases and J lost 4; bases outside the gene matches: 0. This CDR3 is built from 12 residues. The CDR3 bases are TGTGCCAGCAGTGAGGGACAGTACGAGCAGTACTTC. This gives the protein CASSEGQYEQYF.

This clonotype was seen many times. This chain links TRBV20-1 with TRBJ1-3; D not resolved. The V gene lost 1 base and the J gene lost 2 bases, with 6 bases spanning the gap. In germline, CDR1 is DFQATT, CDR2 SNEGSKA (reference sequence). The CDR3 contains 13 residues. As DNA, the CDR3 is TGCAGTGCTAGAGGAGGGACTGGAAACACCATATATTTT. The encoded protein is CSARGGTGNTIYF.

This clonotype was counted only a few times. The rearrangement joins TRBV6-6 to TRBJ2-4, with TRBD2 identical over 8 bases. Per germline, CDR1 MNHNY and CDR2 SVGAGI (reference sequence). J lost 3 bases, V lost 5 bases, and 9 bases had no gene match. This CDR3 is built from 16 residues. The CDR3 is CASSPGGVRGKNIQYF. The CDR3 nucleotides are TGTGCCAGCAGTCCCGGGGGGGTGCGTGGCAAAAACATTCAGTACTTC.

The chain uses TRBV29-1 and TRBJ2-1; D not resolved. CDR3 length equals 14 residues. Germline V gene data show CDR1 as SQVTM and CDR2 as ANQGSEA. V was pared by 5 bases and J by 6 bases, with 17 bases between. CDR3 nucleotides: TGCAGCGTTCTGGACCCAGTAAAATTCAATGAGCAGTTCTTC. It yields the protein CSVLDPVKFNEQFF.

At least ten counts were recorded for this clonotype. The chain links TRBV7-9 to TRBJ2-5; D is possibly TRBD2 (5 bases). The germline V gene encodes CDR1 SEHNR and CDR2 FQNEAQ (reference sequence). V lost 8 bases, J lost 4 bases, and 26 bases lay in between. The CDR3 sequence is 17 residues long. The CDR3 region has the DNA TGTGCCAGCGGCTACGCCGAGACTACCCACTCTCGAGAGACCCAGTACTTC. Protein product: CASGYAETTHSRETQYF.

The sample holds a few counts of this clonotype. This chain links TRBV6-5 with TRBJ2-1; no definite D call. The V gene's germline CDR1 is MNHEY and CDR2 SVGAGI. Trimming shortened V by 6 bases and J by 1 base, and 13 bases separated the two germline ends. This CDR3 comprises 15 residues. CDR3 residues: CASRVRYPSYNEQFF. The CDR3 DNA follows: TGTGCCAGCAGGGTCAGGTACCCGTCCTACAATGAGCAGTTCTTC.

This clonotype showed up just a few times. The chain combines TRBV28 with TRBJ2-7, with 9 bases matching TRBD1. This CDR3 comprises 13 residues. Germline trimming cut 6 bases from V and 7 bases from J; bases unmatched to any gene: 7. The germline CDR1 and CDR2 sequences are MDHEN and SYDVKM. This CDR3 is CASSIGTGKEQYF. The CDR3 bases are TGTGCCAGCAGCATAGGGACAGGGAAGGAGCAGTACTTC.

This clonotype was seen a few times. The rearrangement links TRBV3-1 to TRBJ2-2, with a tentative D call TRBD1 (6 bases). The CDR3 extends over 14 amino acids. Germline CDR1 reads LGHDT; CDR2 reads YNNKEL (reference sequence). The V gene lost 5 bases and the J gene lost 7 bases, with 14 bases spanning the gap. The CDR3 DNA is TGTGCCAGCAGCTACAGGGCCCTCGACGGGGAGCTGTTTTTT. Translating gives CASSYRALDGELFF.

The CDR3 DNA sequence: TGTGCCAGCAGTTTTCTGGACAGGTCCCAACCTGGGGCCAACGTCCTGACTTTC. Translated, it gives CASSFLDRSQPGANVLTF. V and J are TRBV5-6 and TRBJ2-6; TRBD1 matches 7 bases. Germline CDR1 SGHDT, CDR2 YYEEEE. The CDR3 spans 18 residues. The V and J ends lost 5 bases and 2 bases, in that order; junction bases with no gene match: 13.

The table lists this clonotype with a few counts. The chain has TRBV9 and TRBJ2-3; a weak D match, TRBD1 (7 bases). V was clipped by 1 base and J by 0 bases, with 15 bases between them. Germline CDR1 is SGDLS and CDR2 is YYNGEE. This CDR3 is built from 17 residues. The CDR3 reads CASSVNPQGTSTDTQYF. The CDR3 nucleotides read TGTGCCAGCAGCGTAAATCCACAGGGGACTAGCACAGATACGCAGTATTTT.

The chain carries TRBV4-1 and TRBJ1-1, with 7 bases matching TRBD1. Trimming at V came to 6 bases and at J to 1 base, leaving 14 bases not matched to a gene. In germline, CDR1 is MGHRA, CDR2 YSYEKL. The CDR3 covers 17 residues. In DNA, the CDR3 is TGCGCCAGCAGACCCGGGGGGGTGGGACAGACGAACACTGAAGCTTTCTTT. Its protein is CASRPGGVGQTNTEAFF.

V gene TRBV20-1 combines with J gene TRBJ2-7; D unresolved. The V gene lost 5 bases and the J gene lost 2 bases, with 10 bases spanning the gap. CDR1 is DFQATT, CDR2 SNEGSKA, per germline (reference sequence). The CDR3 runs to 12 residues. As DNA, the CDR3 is TGCAGTGCTGGGGTAGCCACCTACGAGCAGTACTTC. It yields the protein CSAGVATYEQYF.

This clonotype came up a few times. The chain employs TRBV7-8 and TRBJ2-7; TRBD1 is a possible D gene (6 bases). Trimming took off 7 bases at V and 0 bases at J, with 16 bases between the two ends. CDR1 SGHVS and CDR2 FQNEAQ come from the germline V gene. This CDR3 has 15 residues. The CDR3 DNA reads TGTGCCAGCAACACCTTCAGGGGAAGCTCCTACGAGCAGTACTTC. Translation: CASNTFRGSSYEQYF.

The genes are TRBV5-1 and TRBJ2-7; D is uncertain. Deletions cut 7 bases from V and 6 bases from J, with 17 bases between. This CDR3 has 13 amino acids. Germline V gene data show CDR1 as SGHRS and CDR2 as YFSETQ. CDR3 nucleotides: TGCGCCAGCGCTAACTTCCCTGACGCCGAGCAGTACTTC. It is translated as CASANFPDAEQYF.

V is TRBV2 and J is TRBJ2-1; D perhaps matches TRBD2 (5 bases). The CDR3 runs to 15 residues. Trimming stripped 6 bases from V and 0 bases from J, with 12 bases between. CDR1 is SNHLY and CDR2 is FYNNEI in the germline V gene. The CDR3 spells CASRSGGISYNEQFF. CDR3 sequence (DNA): TGTGCCAGCAGAAGCGGAGGAATCTCCTACAATGAGCAGTTCTTC.

CDR3 loop: CASSLGTSVQETQYF. The CDR3 DNA follows: TGTGCCAGCAGCTTAGGGACTAGCGTACAAGAGACCCAGTACTTC. The chain couples TRBV7-6 to TRBJ2-5; 9 bases are a match to TRBD2. V lost 1 base to trimming and J lost 2 bases; unmatched junction nucleotides: 2. CDR3 length: 15 residues. The germline CDR1 and CDR2 sequences are SGHVS and FNYEAQ.